The present TCR beta chain was sequenced within a study of shared clonotypes between healthy human individuals. The repertoire was sequenced with immunoSEQ multiplex PCR; TCRdb's copy has only in-frame clones and lacks some. The data show some 2.1 million clones, with roughly 95% seen just once and around 0.13% held by the top ten. CDR3 length equals 13 residues. V shed 8 bases and J 2 bases; nucleotides not matched to a gene: 5. CDR1 and CDR2 from the germline V gene are SQVTM and ANQGSEA. About this clone itself: Its antigen is currently unknown.

Study-level points and caveats: When naive CD4 clonotypes were compared across several donors, 4% to 5.5% were shared. Investigators collected only blood, and repertoires in tissues likely differ.

The sample was naive CD4+ T cells sorted from blood. Documented subset: CD45RA+ positively selected. The chain is built from TRBV29-1 and TRBJ1-1; 10 positions agree with TRBD1. The source is a young man in good health. The DNA for the CDR3 is TGCAGCACCTGGGACAGGGGCAACACTGAAGCTTTCTTT. Its protein product is CSTWDRGNTEAFF.